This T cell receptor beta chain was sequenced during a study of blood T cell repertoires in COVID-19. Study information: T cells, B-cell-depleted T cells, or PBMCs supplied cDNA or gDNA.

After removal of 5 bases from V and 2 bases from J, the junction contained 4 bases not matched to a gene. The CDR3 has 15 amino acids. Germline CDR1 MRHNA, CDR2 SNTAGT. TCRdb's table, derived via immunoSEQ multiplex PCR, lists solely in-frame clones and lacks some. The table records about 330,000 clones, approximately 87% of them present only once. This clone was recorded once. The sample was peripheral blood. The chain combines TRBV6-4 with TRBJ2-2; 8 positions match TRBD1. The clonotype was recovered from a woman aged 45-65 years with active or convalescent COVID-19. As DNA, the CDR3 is TGTGCCAGCAGTCGGGACAGGACAAACACCGGGGAGCTGTTTTTT. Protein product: CASSRDRTNTGELFF.